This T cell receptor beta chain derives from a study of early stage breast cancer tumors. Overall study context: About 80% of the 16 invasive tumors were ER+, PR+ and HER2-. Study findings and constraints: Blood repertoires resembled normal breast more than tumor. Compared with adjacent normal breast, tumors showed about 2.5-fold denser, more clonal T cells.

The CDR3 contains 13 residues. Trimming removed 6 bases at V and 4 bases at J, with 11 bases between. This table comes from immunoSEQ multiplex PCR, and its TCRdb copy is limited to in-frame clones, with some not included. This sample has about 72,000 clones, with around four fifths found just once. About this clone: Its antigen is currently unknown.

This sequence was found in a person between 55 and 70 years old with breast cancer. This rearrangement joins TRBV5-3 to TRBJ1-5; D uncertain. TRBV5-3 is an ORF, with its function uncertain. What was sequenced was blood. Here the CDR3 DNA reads TGTGCCAGAAACCGGGTCTCTAATCAGCCCCAGCATTTT. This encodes CARNRVSNQPQHF.